The present T cell receptor beta chain was sequenced within a study of control samples from healthy donors and cancer patients. J was trimmed by 8 bases and V by 5 bases; bases with no gene match: 8. There are 15 residues in the CDR3. CDR1 MDHEN and CDR2 SYDVKM come from the germline V gene. Produced via immunoSEQ multiplex PCR; TCRdb's table is partial and in-frame only. Found here are about 120,000 clones, 93% of them singletons; the top ten hold 2.6%. The chain couples TRBV28 to TRBJ1-4; 10 bases agree with TRBD1. This clonotype was obtained from a man aged 25 to 40 in good health. The sample consisted of blood. Written as DNA, the CDR3 is TGTGCCAGCAGTACGACCGGGACAGGGGAAGAAAAACTGTTTTTT. Protein: CASSTTGTGEEKLFF.